The 13 T cell receptor beta chains presented below share a single source sample, sequenced in a study of blood T cells in healthy people across ages. PCR was performed a second time for about 6 to 11 cycles using a sample-barcoded 5' primer and a J-beta primer mix. TCRdb re-derived calls from the 5' RACE reads in MiXCR, one entry per CDR3 protein. The table records about 1,500,000 distinct CDR3 sequences, roughly 27% of them present only once. The sample taken for sequencing was blood. The receptors were sampled from a woman aged 25 to 45 in good health.

This clonotype turned up a few times. This sequence joins TRBV19 and TRBJ2-7; 7 nucleotides line up with TRBD2. After removal of 3 bases from V and 0 bases from J, the junction contained 5 bases not matched to a gene. Germline values: CDR1 LNHDA, CDR2 SQIVND (reference sequence). CDR3 length: 15 amino acids. The CDR3 sequence is CASSITSANSYEQYF. CDR3 nucleotides: TGTGCCAGTAGTATTACTAGCGCGAACTCCTACGAGCAGTACTTC. Together with reference TRBV19 and TRBJ2-7, the CDR3 gives the full variable domain: DGGITQSPKYLFRKEGQNVTLSCEQNLNHDAMYWYRQDPGQGLRLIYYSQIVNDFQKGDIAEGYSVSREKKESFPLTVTSAQKNPTAFYLCASSITSANSYEQYFGPGTRLTVT.

Comment on this clonotype: The CDR3 end shows no conserved phenylalanine or tryptophan, and so a read error is likely. J is TRBJ2-4 and V is TRBV7-6; 7 positions match TRBD2. The J call may be incorrect, as the DNA end agrees better with TRBJ2-7. This CDR3 spans 13 amino acids. The germline gives CDR1 SGHVS, CDR2 FNYEAQ. The CDR3 DNA reads TGTGCCAGCAGCTTAGTCTCGGGGGGCGAGCAGTACTTA. Translated, it gives CASSLVSGGEQYL.

The chain has TRBV7-9 and TRBJ2-1; 11 bases are a match to TRBD2. Trimming at V came to 4 bases and at J to 8 bases, leaving 13 bases not matched to a gene. The CDR3 has 17 amino acids. Germline-derived CDR1 and CDR2 are SEHNR and FQNEAQ (reference sequence). CDR3 region: CASSYNLAGGPKDEQFF. CDR3 in DNA: TGTGCCAGCAGCTACAATCTAGCGGGAGGACCAAAGGATGAGCAGTTCTTC.

The chain uses TRBV9 and TRBJ2-1; 7 positions agree with TRBD1. CDR1 and CDR2 from the germline V gene are SGDLS and YYNGEE. There are 15 residues in the CDR3. J lost 1 base, V lost 3 bases, and 4 bases had no gene match. This CDR3 reads CASSDRGLSYNEQFF. CDR3 nucleotide sequence: TGTGCCAGCAGCGACAGGGGTTTGTCCTACAATGAGCAGTTCTTC.

In the case of this clonotype: Mismatch with germline at one junction end may stem from a read error. The chain has TRBV3-1 and TRBJ1-1; 7 nucleotides match TRBD1. CDR3 length: 19 residues. Germline V CDR1 and CDR2: LGHDT, YNNKEL (reference sequence). The CDR3 sequence: CVSSQGDGWTGTMNTEAFF. In nucleotides, the CDR3 is TGTGTCAGCAGCCAAGGCGATGGGTGGACAGGAACCATGAACACTGAAGCTTTCTTT.

This clonotype was counted ten times or more. This rearrangement joins TRBV28 to TRBJ2-1; 11 nucleotides agree with TRBD1. Germline CDR1 is MDHEN and CDR2 is SYDVKM. This CDR3 contains 14 residues. The V gene end was trimmed by 5 bases and the J gene end by 8 bases; junction bases not matched to a gene: 5. The CDR3 sequence: CASSRDRGSDEQFF. CDR3 bases: TGTGCCAGCAGTCGGGACAGGGGGAGCGATGAGCAGTTCTTC.

The rearrangement uses TRBV30 and TRBJ2-1; D gene unclear. The germline V gene has CDR1 GTSNPN and CDR2 SVGIG (reference sequence). Trimming took off 3 bases at V and 8 bases at J, with 8 bases between the two ends. The CDR3 is 11 amino acids. CDR3 region: CAWSLRYEQFF. The CDR3 region has the DNA TGTGCCTGGAGCTTGAGATATGAGCAGTTCTTC.

This clonotype was counted only a few times. This sequence joins TRBV27 and TRBJ2-4; tentatively, D is TRBD1 (6 bases). The CDR3 loop spans 15 amino acids. Germline values: CDR1 MNHEY, CDR2 SMNVEV (reference sequence). V gave up 2 bases and J gave up 13 bases, with 21 bases separating them. This CDR3 is CASSLGPGTYNEQYF. CDR3 sequence (DNA): TGTGCCAGCAGTTTAGGGCCGGGGACATACAATGAGCAGTACTTC.

The chain joins TRBV28 to TRBJ2-1, with D uncertain. The J call may be incorrect, as the DNA end agrees better with TRBJ2-7. This CDR3 is 15 amino acids long. The V gene's germline CDR1 is MDHEN and CDR2 SYDVKM. The CDR3 sequence: CASSPPISSYNEQYF. The CDR3 coding sequence is TGTGCCAGCAGTCCCCCTATTAGCTCCTACAATGAGCAGTACTTC.

The rearrangement uses TRBV2 and TRBJ1-4; the D gene is possibly TRBD1 (5 bases). Germline V gives CDR1 SNHLY, CDR2 FYNNEI. This CDR3 spans 14 amino acids. V lost 7 bases to trimming and J lost 8 bases, with 17 bases between them. CDR3 in amino acids: CASNVDWGEEKLFF. The DNA for the CDR3 is TGTGCCAGCAACGTGGATTGGGGGGAGGAAAAACTGTTTTTT.

This chain connects TRBV7-2 to TRBJ2-1; the D gene is possibly TRBD1 (5 bases). V was shortened by 1 base and J by 1 base, with 14 bases between the two germline ends. There are 17 residues in the CDR3. Germline V lookup: CDR1 SGHTA, CDR2 FQGNSA. The CDR3 loop reads CASSLVQAGLSYNEQFF. The DNA of the CDR3 is TGTGCCAGCAGCTTAGTCCAGGCAGGGTTATCCTACAATGAGCAGTTCTTC. Supplemented by reference TRBV7-2 and TRBJ2-1, the full variable domain reads GAGVSQSPSNKVTEKGKDVELRCDPISGHTALYWYRQSLGQGLEFLIYFQGNSAPDKSGLPSDRFSAERTGGSVSTLTIQRTQQEDSAVYLCASSLVQAGLSYNEQFFGPGTRLTVL.

The chain combines TRBV10-2 with TRBJ2-3; D ambiguous. The ends were cut back, 6 bases at V and 3 bases at J, with 13 bases in the middle. CDR1 WSHSY and CDR2 SAAADI come from the germline V gene. CDR3 length: 14 amino acids. This chain's CDR3 is CASRSSVVTDTQYF. The CDR3 region has the DNA TGCGCCAGCAGGTCCAGCGTTGTGACAGATACGCAGTATTTT.

This clonotype came up many times. The CDR3: CASRRPGTNYGYTF. CDR3 DNA: TGTGCCAGCAGACGTCCGGGGACTAACTATGGCTACACCTTC. The V gene is TRBV6-5, the J gene TRBJ1-2; the D is unclear. V was cut by 6 bases and J by 0 bases, with 11 bases left in between. The CDR3 loop spans 14 amino acids. Germline CDR1 is MNHEY and CDR2 is SVGAGI.